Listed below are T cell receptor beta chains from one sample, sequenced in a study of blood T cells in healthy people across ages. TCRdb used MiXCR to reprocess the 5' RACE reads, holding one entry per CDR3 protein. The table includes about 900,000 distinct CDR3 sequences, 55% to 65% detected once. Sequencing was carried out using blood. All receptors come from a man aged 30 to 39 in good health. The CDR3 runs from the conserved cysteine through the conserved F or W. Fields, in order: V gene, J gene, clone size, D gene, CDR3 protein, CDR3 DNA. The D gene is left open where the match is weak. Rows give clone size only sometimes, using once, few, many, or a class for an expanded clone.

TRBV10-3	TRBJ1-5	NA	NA	CAISESVRAGNQPQHF	TGTGCCATCAGTGAGTCGGTCAGGGCTGGCAATCAGCCCCAGCATTTT
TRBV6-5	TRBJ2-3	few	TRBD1	CASSRDRFTDTQYF	TGTGCCAGCAGTCGGGACAGATTCACAGATACGCAGTATTTT
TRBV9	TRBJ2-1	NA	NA	CASSVAFYNEQFF	TGTGCCAGCAGCGTAGCGTTCTACAATGAGCAGTTCTTC
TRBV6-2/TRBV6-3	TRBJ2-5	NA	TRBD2	CASRDGGTQETQYF	TGTGCCAGCAGGGACGGGGGGACCCAAGAGACCCAGTACTTC
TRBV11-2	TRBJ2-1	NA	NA	CASRAVTGSYNEQFF	TGTGCCAGCAGGGCGGTGACAGGCTCCTACAATGAGCAGTTCTTC
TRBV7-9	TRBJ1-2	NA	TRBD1	CASSLGQKHGYTF	TGTGCCAGCAGCCTGGGACAGAAACACGGCTACACCTTC
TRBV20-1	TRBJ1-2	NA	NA	CSARPRPGDGYTF	TGCAGTGCTAGACCCCGCCCGGGGGATGGTTACACCTTC
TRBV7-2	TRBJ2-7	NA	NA	CASSLALGQGYEQYF	TGTGCCAGCAGCTTAGCGCTTGGCCAGGGCTACGAGCAGTACTTC
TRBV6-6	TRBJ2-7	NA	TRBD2	CASSYSSRGGLEQYF	TGTGCCAGCAGTTACTCGAGCCGGGGGGGCCTCGAGCAGTACTTC
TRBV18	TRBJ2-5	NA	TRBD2	CASSPTSGARGETQYF	TGTGCCAGCTCACCAACTAGCGGGGCCCGGGGAGAGACCCAGTACTTC
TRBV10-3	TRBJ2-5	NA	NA	CAISKQKQETQYF	TGTGCCATCAGTAAACAGAAACAAGAGACCCAGTACTTC
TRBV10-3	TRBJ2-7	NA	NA	CAISESIRAGPVSYEQYF	TGTGCCATCAGTGAGTCCATAAGGGCAGGGCCTGTCTCCTACGAGCAGTACTTT
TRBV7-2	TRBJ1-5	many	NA	CASSLGKGGNQPQHF	TGTGCCAGCAGCCTAGGAAAGGGGGGCAATCAGCCCCAGCATTTT
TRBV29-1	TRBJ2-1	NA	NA	CSVGSGQRAYNGQFF	TGCAGCGTTGGTTCGGGACAACGAGCTTACAATGGGCAGTTCTTC
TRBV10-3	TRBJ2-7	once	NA	CAISETGRSYEQYF	TGTGCCATCAGTGAGACAGGAAGGTCCTACGAGCAGTACTTC
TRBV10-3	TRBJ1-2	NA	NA	CAISESGRGAHGYTF	TGTGCCATCAGTGAGTCGGGAAGGGGCGCTCATGGCTACACCTTC
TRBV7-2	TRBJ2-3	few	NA	CASSLPGSTDTQYF	TGTGCCAGCAGCTTACCGGGGAGCACAGATACGCAGTATTTT
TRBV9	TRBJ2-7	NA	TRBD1	CASSAGQREGEQYF	TGTGCCAGCAGCGCGGGACAGAGAGAGGGCGAGCAGTACTTC
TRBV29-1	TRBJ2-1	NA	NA	CSVESGNNEQFF	TGCAGCGTTGAATCCGGGAACAATGAGCAGTTCTTC
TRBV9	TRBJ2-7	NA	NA	CASSVAPRDEQYF	TGTGCCAGCAGCGTAGCTCCTAGAGACGAGCAGTACTTC
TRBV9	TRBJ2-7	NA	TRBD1	CASSFRDRNYEQYF	TGTGCCAGCAGCTTCCGGGACAGGAACTACGAGCAGTACTTC
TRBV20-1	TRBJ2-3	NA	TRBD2	CSARALSGGVTDTQYF	TGCAGTGCTAGGGCCCTAAGCGGGGGGGTCACAGATACGCAGTATTTT
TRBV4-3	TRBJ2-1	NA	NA	CASSQDVGTYNEQFF	TGCGCCAGCAGCCAAGATGTCGGGACCTACAATGAGCAGTTCTTC
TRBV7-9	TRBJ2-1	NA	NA	CASSRTGEGPYNEQFF	TGTGCCAGCAGCCGAACGGGAGAGGGACCCTACAATGAGCAGTTCTTC
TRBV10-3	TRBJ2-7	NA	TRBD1	CAIRRDSSYEQYF	TGTGCCATCAGACGGGACAGCTCCTACGAGCAGTACTTC
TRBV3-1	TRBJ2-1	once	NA	CASSQDGPGKNEQFF	TGTGCCAGCAGCCAAGATGGGCCAGGGAAAAATGAGCAGTTCTTC
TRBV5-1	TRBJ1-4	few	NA	CASSLGQAATNEKLFF	TGCGCCAGCAGCTTGGGACAGGCTGCAACTAATGAAAAACTGTTTTTT
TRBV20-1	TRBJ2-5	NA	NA	CSARVGGGETQYF	TGCAGTGCTAGAGTGGGGGGCGGGGAGACCCAGTACTTC
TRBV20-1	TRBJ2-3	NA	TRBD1	CSAPRGTGAYTQYF	TGCAGTGCTCCGAGGGGGACAGGGGCATATACGCAGTATTTT
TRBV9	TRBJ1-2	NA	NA	CASSSASGYGYTF	TGTGCCAGCAGTTCCGCTAGTGGCTATGGCTACACCTTC
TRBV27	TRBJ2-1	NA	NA	CATNFDSIMGPNEQFF	TGTGCCACCAATTTTGATTCGATAATGGGGCCTAATGAGCAGTTCTTC
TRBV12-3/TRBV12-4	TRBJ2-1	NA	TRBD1	CASTSGGLLNNEQFF	TGTGCCAGCACCTCAGGGGGTCTTTTGAACAATGAGCAGTTCTTC
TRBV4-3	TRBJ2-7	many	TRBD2	CASSLAGDSYEQYF	TGCGCCAGCAGCCTAGCGGGGGACTCCTACGAGCAGTACTTC
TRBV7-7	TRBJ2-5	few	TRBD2	CASSPPRGGAETQYF	TGTGCTAGCAGCCCCCCGCGCGGGGGGGCAGAGACCCAGTACTTC
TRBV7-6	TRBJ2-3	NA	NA	CASSTWTDTQYF	TGTGCTAGCAGTACCTGGACAGATACGCAGTATTTT
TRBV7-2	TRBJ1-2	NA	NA	CASSLEAGRNYGYTF	TGTGCCAGCAGCTTAGAGGCAGGGCGGAACTATGGCTACACCTTC
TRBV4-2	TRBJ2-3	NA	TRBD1	CASSQDATGGVRTQYF	TGTGCCAGCAGCCAAGATGCAACAGGGGGCGTTAGGACGCAGTATTTT
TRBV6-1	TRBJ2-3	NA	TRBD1	CASSSWDRVVDTQYF	TGTGCCAGCAGTAGCTGGGACAGGGTCGTCGATACGCAGTATTTT
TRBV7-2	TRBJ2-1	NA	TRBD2	CASSLRTRAFSEQFF	TGTGCCAGCAGCTTACGGACTAGGGCGTTTAGTGAGCAGTTCTTC
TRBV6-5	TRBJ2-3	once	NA	CASSNVGDTQYF	TGTGCCAGCAGTAACGTGGGAGATACGCAGTATTTT
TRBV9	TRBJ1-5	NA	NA	CASAEGNYRPQHF	TGTGCCAGCGCAGAAGGGAATTATCGGCCCCAGCATTTT
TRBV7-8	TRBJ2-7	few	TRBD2	CASSIRTSGGADEQYF	TGTGCCAGCAGCATACGGACTAGCGGGGGGGCGGACGAGCAGTACTTC
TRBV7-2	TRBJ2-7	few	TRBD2	CASSLGLALYEQYF	TGTGCCAGCAGCTTAGGACTAGCTCTCTACGAGCAGTACTTC